Given below is one T cell receptor (beta chain) in context. There is no known antigen for this receptor. The input lacks base qualities; no much larger clone sits a single base away. Library creation used the immunoSEQ multiplex PCR assay. In most patients, genomic DNA was isolated using the Qiagen DNeasy Blood and Tissue Kit and sent frozen to Adaptive Biotechnologies for TCR sequencing. For most patients, genomic DNA was subjected to high-throughput TCR-beta CDR3 sequencing by Adaptive Biotechnologies. In the paper's pipeline: Adaptive's ImmunoSEQ software was the source of the TCR sequencing data for over 15 patients, while a few other patients were processed with MiXCR and VDJtools. To correct CD4 versus CD8 sorting errors, any sequence found in both subsets at a frequency ratio below 5:1 was removed. CDR3 nucleotide sequences shared between donor and recipient were removed because their origin could not be assigned. At least 2-fold expansion over unstimulated cells and a minimum CFSE-low frequency of 0.002% (template counts) or 0.001% (read counts) were required for clones to be classified as alloreactive. Mappable clones were those detected in sequenced pre-transplant spleen, lymph node, or MLR CFSE-low populations of the donor or recipient. The cumulative frequency of alloreactive clones was calculated as a percentage of all sequences, weighted by copy number. TCRdb carries this immuneACCESS record with in-frame sequences only. Its versions omit some clonotypes, under half of them owing to an unresolved V gene in the studies checked, with the rest unexplained. V and J calls and clone size are as listed in that table; D and trimming were resolved from the DNA. This sample lists about 97,000 clones; roughly 89% were detected once. The top ten constitute roughly 0.2% of the sample.

According to the germline V gene, CDR1 reads KGHSH and CDR2 reads LQKENI. V ends up 3 bases short and J 4 bases short, with an unmatched junction base count of 6. Counted from cysteine to phenylalanine, this CDR3 has 15 amino acids. Only the CDR3 DNA stays, 45 bases, in frame from base 1. These data belong to a study of graft-versus-host responses after intestinal transplantation (TCRdb year 2021). Regarding the study in general: Multivisceral, liver-intestinal, or isolated intestinal transplants were received by the recipients. To identify alloreactive clones, pre-transplant mixed lymphocyte reaction products were sequenced and then compared with unstimulated pre-transplant donor and recipient T cells. Samples from three later patients were sequenced in-house on an Illumina MiSeq with MiXCR processing rather than by the commercial service. Donor T cell macrochimerism was defined as a peak of at least 4% donor T cells among recipient peripheral blood mononuclear cells. Graft-versus-host and host-versus-graft alloreactive T cell clones were tracked in the graft, circulation and bone marrow after intestinal transplantation using bulk TCR-beta CDR3 sequencing. Every recipient was given anti-thymocyte globulin induction, followed by about three years of maintenance tacrolimus and steroids. The cohort enrolled 24 intestinal transplant recipients including one retransplant, and 3 patients lacking pretransplant specimens were excluded. The paper as a whole reports these results and caveats: The conclusions were limited by the relatively low number and heterogeneity of the intestinal transplant patients. GvH clones were found in recipient bone marrow, and some of the GvH clones appeared earlier in ileal mucosa or blood, which is consistent with an intestinal mucosal origin. Early after transplant, declines in HvG clones were associated with peak levels of circulating GvH clones. High GvH to HvG T cell clonal ratios were observed in the allografts of patients with donor T cell macrochimerism.

Explained via the paper, the time point label denotes: cells obtained before transplantation from donor or recipient. CD3+CD4+ and CD3+CD8+ populations were FACS-sorted from unstimulated pre-transplant donor and recipient cells taken from spleen or lymph nodes. The rearrangement joined TRBV18 to TRBJ2-5; 9 bases in between match TRBD1. The sequences come from unstimulated CD4+ T cells sorted from spleen or lymph node cells, collected before transplant. This TCR came from a human donor who was the organ donor for an intestinal transplant. CDR3 sequence: CASSPLPTGGETQYF. The DNA sequence is given as TGTGCCAGCTCACCGCTCCCGACAGGGGGAGAGACCCAGTACTTC.